This TCR beta chain came from a study of blood T cell repertoires in COVID-19. Study summary: Both acute and convalescent COVID-19 samples were obtained from the United States, Italy and Spain.

The authors' processing: How many nucleated cells were present was estimated from reference gene primer amplification. The method was immunoSEQ multiplex PCR; TCRdb's version includes in-frame clones alone and lacks a portion of them. That table supplies the V and J calls and clone size; D and trimming were determined from the DNA. The repertoire holds tens of thousands of clones, with over 80% as singletons. This clone was seen only once. The CDR3 contains 13 residues. Germline values: CDR1 SNHLY, CDR2 FYNNEI. The ends lost 8 bases at V and 3 bases at J; junction bases unmatched: 3. This rearrangement joins TRBV2 to TRBJ1-1, with 10 bases identical to TRBD1. The source is a human donor in a cohort sampled during active COVID-19. Material: peripheral blood. The CDR3 coding sequence is TGTGCCAGCGACAGGGGGCTGTACACTGAAGCTTTCTTT. It yields the protein CASDRGLYTEAFF.